These 18 T cell receptor beta chains originate from one sample sequenced in a study of Tregs in tolerant kidney transplant recipients. Assay used: immunoSEQ multiplex PCR; TCRdb lists only in-frame clones, some missing. Of approximately 90,000 clones listed, over 85% are singletons. Mixed chimerism was transient after nonmyeloablative marrow transplants from related graft donors. Here the sequenced sample was CD4+ T cells from blood (PBMCs), taken 12 months after the transplant. These receptor sequences come from a human patient who received a combined kidney and bone marrow transplant. Some T cells may have originated in the graft donor.

The V call is TRBV5-1, the J call TRBJ2-7, with D tentatively TRBD2 (6 bases). The V gene lost 4 bases and the J gene lost 6 bases, with 14 bases spanning the gap. The germline V gene encodes CDR1 SGHRS and CDR2 YFSETQ. This CDR3 has 13 residues. The CDR3 protein is CASSPLEGGEQYF. CDR3 nucleotide sequence: TGCGCCAGCAGCCCCCTGGAGGGAGGCGAGCAGTACTTC.

The V and J genes are TRBV5-1 and TRBJ2-7; D is undetermined. Trimming took off 1 base at V and 6 bases at J, with 14 bases between the two ends. CDR1 and CDR2 (germline): SGHRS, YFSETQ. This CDR3 contains 14 residues. CDR3 sequence reads: CASSLMPTASEQYF. As DNA, the CDR3 is TGCGCCAGCAGCTTGATGCCTACCGCCTCCGAGCAGTACTTC.

This clone is a singleton in its sample. The chain combines TRBV4-2 with TRBJ2-3, with D possibly matching TRBD2 (6 bases). Trimming took off 7 bases at V and 3 bases at J, with 14 bases between the two ends. Germline CDR1 reads LGHNA; CDR2 reads YNFKEQ. The CDR3 totals 14 residues. The CDR3 here is CASTSPGRTDTQYF. As DNA, the CDR3 is TGTGCCAGCACATCCCCAGGGAGGACAGATACGCAGTATTTT.

The J gene is TRBJ2-7, the V gene TRBV19; 8 nucleotides line up with TRBD2. In germline, CDR1 is LNHDA, CDR2 SQIVND (reference sequence). J lost 4 bases, V lost 1 base, and 6 bases had no gene match. The CDR3 runs 15 residues. The CDR3 nucleotides read TGTGCCAGTAGTATAGGGGGACTAGGAGATTACGAGCAGTACTTC. Its translation: CASSIGGLGDYEQYF.

The J gene is TRBJ2-2, the V gene TRBV2; D not certain. CDR3 length: 13 amino acids. Germline V CDR1 and CDR2: SNHLY, FYNNEI. Trimming stripped 5 bases from V and 4 bases from J, with 8 bases between. The CDR3 loop is CASSLRGTGELFF. CDR3 nucleotide sequence: TGTGCCAGCAGTCTCCGCGGCACCGGGGAGCTGTTTTTT.

V and J are TRBV28 and TRBJ2-6; D remains unclear. The CDR3 has 14 amino acids. Trimming took off 5 bases at V and 3 bases at J, with 8 bases between the two ends. Per the germline V gene, CDR1 is MDHEN and CDR2 is SYDVKM. The CDR3 nucleotides are TGTGCCAGCAGTCTTCTCAGTGGGGCCAACGTCCTGACTTTC. Its translation: CASSLLSGANVLTF.

The V call is TRBV5-1, the J call TRBJ1-1; weak D call: TRBD1 (5 bases). Germline V gives CDR1 SGHRS, CDR2 YFSETQ. This CDR3 has 14 amino acids. The ends were cut back, 2 bases at V and 3 bases at J, with 11 bases in the middle. The CDR3 region has the DNA TGCGCCAGCAGCTTCCTCGGGGGGTACACTGAAGCTTTCTTT. This codes for CASSFLGGYTEAFF.

This clone has just a few counts. This rearrangement joins TRBV7-6 to TRBJ2-3; TRBD1 is a possible D gene (8 bases). V was trimmed by 5 bases and J by 6 bases, leaving 27 bases between them. This CDR3 comprises 18 residues. Germline CDR1 reads SGHVS; CDR2 reads FNYEAQ. The CDR3 sequence is CASSPQETGVRGGDTQYF. The DNA for the CDR3 is TGTGCCAGCAGCCCGCAAGAGACAGGGGTCAGGGGGGGCGATACGCAGTATTTT.

J is TRBJ2-6 and V is TRBV18; 9 bases agree with TRBD1. J was trimmed by 2 bases and V by 6 bases; bases with no gene match: 23. Germline values: CDR1 KGHSH, CDR2 LQKENI. This CDR3 region has 22 residues. The CDR3 DNA follows: TGTGCCAGCTCGCTATTACCCAGGACAGGGGATTCGGGCTTGGCTGGGGCCAACGTCCTGACTTTC. Amino acids: CASSLLPRTGDSGLAGANVLTF.

This chain joins TRBV7-2 and TRBJ1-1; D unclear. Germline V gene sequence: CDR1 SGHTA, CDR2 FQGNSA. V was pared by 5 bases and J by 1 base, with 5 bases between. This CDR3 has 12 amino acids. CDR3 amino acids: CASSTGNTEAFF. The CDR3 region has the DNA TGTGCCAGCAGCACCGGGAACACTGAAGCTTTCTTT.

This chain connects TRBV6-5 to TRBJ2-5; the D is unclear. The V gene lost 0 bases and the J gene lost 6 bases, with 17 bases spanning the gap. Germline-derived CDR1 and CDR2 are MNHEY and SVGAGI. This CDR3 comprises 16 residues. This CDR3 is CASSYSVHFVGQTQYF. The DNA for the CDR3 is TGTGCCAGCAGTTACTCGGTCCACTTTGTCGGTCAGACCCAGTACTTC.

The rearrangement uses TRBV2 and TRBJ2-7, with TRBD2 identical over 8 bases. V lost 10 bases and J lost 3; bases outside the gene matches: 5. Germline lookup yields CDR1 SNHLY and CDR2 FYNNEI. The CDR3 loop spans 12 amino acids. DNA for the CDR3: TGTGCCAACGGGGGGGACTACTACGAGCAGTACTTC. It encodes CANGGDYYEQYF.

This clone occurred a few times. The V and J genes are TRBV7-9 and TRBJ1-3, with 9 positions matching TRBD1. CDR3 size: 15 residues. The junction had 5 bases not matched to a gene; V was cut back by 4 bases and J by 4 bases. CDR1 and CDR2 from the germline V gene are SEHNR and FQNEAQ (reference sequence). The CDR3 region has the DNA TGTGCCAGCAGCTACGGGACAGGGACAGGAAACACCATATATTTT. This translates into CASSYGTGTGNTIYF.

The rearrangement uses TRBV10-1 and TRBJ2-3; no firm D call. The CDR3 sequence is 10 residues long. In germline, CDR1 is WNHNN, CDR2 SYGVQD (reference sequence). V lost 10 bases to trimming and J lost 6 bases, with 8 bases between them. The CDR3 loop is CATGRDTQYF. In DNA, the CDR3 is TGCGCCACCGGTCGCGATACGCAGTATTTT.

The chain links TRBV12-2 to TRBJ2-3; the table calls TRBD2, which could not be checked here. TRBV12-2 is shown as a pseudogene. This CDR3 is built from 15 residues. The CDR3 loop is CASRGGDQPPDTQYF. The CDR3 DNA follows: TGTGCAAGTCGTGGGGGGGACCAACCCCCAGATACGCAGTATTTT.

The chain carries TRBV29-1 and TRBJ1-1; D perhaps matches TRBD1 (5 bases). Germline CDR1 SQVTM, CDR2 ANQGSEA. The CDR3 has 14 amino acids. The V gene lost 3 bases and the J gene lost 1 base, with 12 bases spanning the gap. CDR3 loop: CSVEKGLKNTEAFF. DNA for the CDR3: TGCAGCGTTGAGAAGGGACTGAAGAACACTGAAGCTTTCTTT.

The CDR3 loop reads CASSDQGGGLGEQFF. The CDR3 DNA is TGTGCCAGCAGTGACCAGGGAGGGGGATTGGGTGAGCAGTTCTTC. This chain connects TRBV6-4 to TRBJ2-1; TRBD2 is a possible D gene (7 bases). Trimming cost V 2 bases and J 9 bases, with 17 bases left between them. Germline assignment: CDR1 MRHNA and CDR2 SNTAGT. The CDR3 runs 15 residues.

V gene TRBV10-3 combines with J gene TRBJ2-1; 9 bases align to TRBD1. This CDR3 region has 14 residues. J lost 12 bases, V lost 10 bases, and 16 bases had no gene match. Germline V gene lookup returns CDR1 ENHRY and CDR2 SYGVKD. CDR3 DNA sequence: TGTGCCACTCAACGGGACAGGGAAGTCGATGGGCAGTTCTTC. Translation gives CATQRDREVDGQFF.